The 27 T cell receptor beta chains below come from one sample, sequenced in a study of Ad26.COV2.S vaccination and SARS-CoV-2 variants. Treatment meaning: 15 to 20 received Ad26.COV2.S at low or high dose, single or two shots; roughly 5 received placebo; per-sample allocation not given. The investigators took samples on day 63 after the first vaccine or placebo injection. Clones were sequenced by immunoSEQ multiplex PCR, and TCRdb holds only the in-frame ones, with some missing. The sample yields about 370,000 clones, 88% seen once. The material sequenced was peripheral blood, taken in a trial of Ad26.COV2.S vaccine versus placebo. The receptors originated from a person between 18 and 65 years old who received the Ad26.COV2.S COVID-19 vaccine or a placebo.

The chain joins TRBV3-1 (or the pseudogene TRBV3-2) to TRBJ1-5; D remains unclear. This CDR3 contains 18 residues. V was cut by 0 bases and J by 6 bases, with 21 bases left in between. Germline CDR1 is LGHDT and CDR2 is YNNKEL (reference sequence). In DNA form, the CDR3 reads TGTGCCAGCAGCCAAGAGCACCACGTAGGCGCAGAGGTTCAGCCCCAGCATTTT. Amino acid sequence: CASSQEHHVGAEVQPQHF.

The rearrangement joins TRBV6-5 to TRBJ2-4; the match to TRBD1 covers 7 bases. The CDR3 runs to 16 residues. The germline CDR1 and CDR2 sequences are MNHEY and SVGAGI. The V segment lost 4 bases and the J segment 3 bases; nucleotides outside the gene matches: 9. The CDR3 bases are TGTGCCAGCAGTTTAACCCCCGGGACAGTCAAAAACATTCAGTACTTC. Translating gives CASSLTPGTVKNIQYF.

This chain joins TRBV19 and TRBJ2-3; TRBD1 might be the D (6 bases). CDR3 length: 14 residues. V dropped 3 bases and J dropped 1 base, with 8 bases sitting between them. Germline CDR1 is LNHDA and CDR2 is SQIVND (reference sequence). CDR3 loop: CASSIGQRTDTQYF. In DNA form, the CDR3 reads TGTGCCAGTAGTATCGGACAGCGCACAGATACGCAGTATTTT.

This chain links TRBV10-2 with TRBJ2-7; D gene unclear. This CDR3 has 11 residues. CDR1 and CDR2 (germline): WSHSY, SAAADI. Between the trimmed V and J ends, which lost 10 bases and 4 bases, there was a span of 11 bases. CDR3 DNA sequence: TGCGCCACCAACCAGGCTTACGAGCAGTACTTC. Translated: CATNQAYEQYF.

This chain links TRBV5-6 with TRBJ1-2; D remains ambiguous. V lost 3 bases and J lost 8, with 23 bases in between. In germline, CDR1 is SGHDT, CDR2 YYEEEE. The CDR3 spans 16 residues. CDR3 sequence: CASSSTPGPQVYGYTF. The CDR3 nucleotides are TGTGCCAGCAGCTCAACCCCGGGCCCCCAAGTCTACGGCTACACCTTC.

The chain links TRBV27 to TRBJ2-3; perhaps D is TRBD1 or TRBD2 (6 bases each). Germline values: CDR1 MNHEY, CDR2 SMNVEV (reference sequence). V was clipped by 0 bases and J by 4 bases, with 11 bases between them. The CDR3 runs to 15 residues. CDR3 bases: TGTGCCAGCAGTTTATCGGGGGGCGTGTCAGATACGCAGTATTTT. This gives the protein CASSLSGGVSDTQYF.

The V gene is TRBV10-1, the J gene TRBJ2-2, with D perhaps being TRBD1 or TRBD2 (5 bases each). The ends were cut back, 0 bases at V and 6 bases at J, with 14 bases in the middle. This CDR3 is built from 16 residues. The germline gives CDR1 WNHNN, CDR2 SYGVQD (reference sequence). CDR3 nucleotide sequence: TGCGCCAGCAGTGAGTCGCCAGGGAGCAATTCCGGGGAGCTGTTTTTT. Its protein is CASSESPGSNSGELFF.

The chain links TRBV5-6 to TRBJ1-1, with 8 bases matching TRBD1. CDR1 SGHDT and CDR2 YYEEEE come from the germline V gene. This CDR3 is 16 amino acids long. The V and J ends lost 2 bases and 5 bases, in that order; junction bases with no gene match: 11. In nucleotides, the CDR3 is TGTGCCAGCAGCTTCTACCCTGGACAGGGAGGAACTGAAGCTTTCTTT. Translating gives CASSFYPGQGGTEAFF.

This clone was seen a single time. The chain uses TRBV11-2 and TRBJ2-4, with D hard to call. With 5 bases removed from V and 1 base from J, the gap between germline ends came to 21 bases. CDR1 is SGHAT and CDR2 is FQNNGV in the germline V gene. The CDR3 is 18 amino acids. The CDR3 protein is CASSTKAKTVFAKNIQYF. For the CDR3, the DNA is TGTGCCAGCAGCACTAAAGCCAAAACAGTTTTCGCCAAAAACATTCAGTACTTC.

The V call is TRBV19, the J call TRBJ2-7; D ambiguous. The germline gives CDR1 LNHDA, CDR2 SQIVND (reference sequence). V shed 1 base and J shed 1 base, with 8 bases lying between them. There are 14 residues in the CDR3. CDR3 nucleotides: TGTGCCAGTAGTATAGTGGGCGGATCCTACGAGCAGTACTTC. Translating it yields CASSIVGGSYEQYF.

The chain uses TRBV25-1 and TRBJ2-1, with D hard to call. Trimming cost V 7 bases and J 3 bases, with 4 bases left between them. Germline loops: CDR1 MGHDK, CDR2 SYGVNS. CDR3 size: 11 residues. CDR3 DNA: TGTGCCAGCAACAGCTACAATGAGCAGTTCTTC. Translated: CASNSYNEQFF. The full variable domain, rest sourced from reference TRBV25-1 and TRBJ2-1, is EADIYQTPRYLVIGTGKKITLECSQTMGHDKMYWYQQDPGMELHLIHYSYGVNSTEKGDLSSESTVSRIRTEHFPLTLESARPSHTSQYLCASNSYNEQFFGPGTRLTVL.

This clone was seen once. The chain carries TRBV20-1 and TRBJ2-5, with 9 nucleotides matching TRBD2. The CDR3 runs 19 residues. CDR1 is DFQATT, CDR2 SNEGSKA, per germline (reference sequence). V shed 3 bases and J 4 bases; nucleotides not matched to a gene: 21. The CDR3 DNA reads TGCAGTGCTAGTGGGGGCCTAGCGGGGATTATGGGTGGGGTAGAGACCCAGTACTTC. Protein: CSASGGLAGIMGGVETQYF.

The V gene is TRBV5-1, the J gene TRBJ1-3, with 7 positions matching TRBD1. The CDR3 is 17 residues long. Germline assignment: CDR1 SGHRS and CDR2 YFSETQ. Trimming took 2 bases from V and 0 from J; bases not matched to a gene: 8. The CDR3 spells CASSFRDSSYSGNTIYF. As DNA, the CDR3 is TGCGCCAGCAGCTTCCGGGACAGTTCTTACTCTGGAAACACCATATATTTT.

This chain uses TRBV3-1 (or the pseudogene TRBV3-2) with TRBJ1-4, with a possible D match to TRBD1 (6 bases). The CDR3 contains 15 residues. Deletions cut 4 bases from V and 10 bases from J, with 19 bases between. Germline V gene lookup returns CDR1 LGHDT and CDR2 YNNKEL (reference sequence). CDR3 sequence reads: CASSLLTGLDGKLFF. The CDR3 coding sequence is TGTGCCAGCAGCCTATTGACAGGCCTTGACGGAAAACTGTTTTTT.

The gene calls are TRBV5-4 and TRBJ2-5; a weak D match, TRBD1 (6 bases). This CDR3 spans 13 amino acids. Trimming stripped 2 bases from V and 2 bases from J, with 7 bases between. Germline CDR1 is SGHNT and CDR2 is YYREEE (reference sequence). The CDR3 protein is CASSFGQQETQYF. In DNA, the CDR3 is TGTGCCAGCAGCTTTGGACAGCAAGAGACCCAGTACTTC.

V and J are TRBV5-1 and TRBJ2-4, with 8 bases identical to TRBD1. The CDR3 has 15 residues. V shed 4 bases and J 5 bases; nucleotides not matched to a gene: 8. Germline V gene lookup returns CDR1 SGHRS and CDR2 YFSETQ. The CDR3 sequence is CASSPGGEGENIQYF. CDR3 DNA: TGCGCCAGCAGCCCAGGGGGCGAGGGGGAAAACATTCAGTACTTC.

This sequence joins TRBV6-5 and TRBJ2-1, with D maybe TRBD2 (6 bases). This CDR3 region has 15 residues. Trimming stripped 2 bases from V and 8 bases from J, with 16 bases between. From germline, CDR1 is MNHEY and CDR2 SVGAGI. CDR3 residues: CASSYSRDWAHEQFF. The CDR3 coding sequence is TGTGCCAGCAGTTACAGCCGGGACTGGGCGCATGAGCAGTTCTTC.

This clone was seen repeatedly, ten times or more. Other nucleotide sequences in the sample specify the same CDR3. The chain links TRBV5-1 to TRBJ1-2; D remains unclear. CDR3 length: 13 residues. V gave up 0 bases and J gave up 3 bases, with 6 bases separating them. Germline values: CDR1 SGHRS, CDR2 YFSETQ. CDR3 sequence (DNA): TGCGCCAGCAGCTTGGTGCTGGACTATGGCTACACCTTC. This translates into CASSLVLDYGYTF.

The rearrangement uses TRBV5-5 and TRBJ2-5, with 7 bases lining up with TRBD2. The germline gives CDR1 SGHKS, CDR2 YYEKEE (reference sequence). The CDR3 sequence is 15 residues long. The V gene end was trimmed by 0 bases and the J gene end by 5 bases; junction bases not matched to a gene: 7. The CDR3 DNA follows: TGTGCCAGCAGCTTGGCCCCGGGGGGAGGGGAGACCCAGTACTTC. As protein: CASSLAPGGGETQYF.

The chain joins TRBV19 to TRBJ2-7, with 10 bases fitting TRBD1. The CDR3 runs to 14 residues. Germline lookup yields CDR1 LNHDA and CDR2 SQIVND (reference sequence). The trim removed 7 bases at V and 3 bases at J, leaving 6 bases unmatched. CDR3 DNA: TGTGCCAGTAAAGGACAGGGGGTCGGCTACGAGCAGTACTTC. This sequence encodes CASKGQGVGYEQYF.

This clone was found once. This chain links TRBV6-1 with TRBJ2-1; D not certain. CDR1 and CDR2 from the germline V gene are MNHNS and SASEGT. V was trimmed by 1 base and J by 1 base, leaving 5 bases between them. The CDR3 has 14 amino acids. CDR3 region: CASSEGDSYNEQFF. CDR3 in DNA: TGTGCCAGCAGTGAAGGGGATTCCTACAATGAGCAGTTCTTC.

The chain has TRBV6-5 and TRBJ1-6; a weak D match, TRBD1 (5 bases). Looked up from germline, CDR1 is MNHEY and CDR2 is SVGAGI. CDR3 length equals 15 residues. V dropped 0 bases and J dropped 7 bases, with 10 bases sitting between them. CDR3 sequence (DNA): TGTGCCAGCAGTTACTCTCCTAGACAGAATTCACCCCTCCACTTT. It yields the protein CASSYSPRQNSPLHF.

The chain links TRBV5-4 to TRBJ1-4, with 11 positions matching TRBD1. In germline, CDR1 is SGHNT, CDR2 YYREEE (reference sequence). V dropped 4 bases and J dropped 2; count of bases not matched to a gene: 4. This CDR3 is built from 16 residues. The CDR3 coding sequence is TGTGCCAGCAGCAAAGGACAGGGGGCCACTAATGAAAAACTGTTTTTT. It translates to CASSKGQGATNEKLFF. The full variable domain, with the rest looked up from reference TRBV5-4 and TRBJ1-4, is ETGVTQSPTHLIKTRGQQVTLRCSSQSGHNTVSWYQQALGQGPQFIFQYYREEENGRGNFPPRFSGLQFPNYSSELNVNALELDDSALYLCASSKGQGATNEKLFFGSGTQLSVL.

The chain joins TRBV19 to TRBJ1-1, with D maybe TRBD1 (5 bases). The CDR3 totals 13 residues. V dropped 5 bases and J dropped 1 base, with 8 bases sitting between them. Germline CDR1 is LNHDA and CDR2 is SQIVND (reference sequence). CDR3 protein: CASSLRANTEAFF. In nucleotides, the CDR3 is TGTGCCAGTAGTCTCAGGGCGAACACTGAAGCTTTCTTT.

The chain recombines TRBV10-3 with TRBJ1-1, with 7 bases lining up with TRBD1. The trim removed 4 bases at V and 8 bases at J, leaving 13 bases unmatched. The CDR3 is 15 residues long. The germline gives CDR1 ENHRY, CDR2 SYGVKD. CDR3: CAISATPGQNSEAFF. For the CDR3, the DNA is TGTGCCATCAGTGCGACACCGGGACAGAACTCCGAAGCTTTCTTT.

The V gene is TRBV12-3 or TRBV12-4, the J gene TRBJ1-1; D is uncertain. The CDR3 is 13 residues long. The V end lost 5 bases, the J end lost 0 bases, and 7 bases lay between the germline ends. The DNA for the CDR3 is TGTGCCAGCAGTAATCAGATGAACACTGAAGCTTTCTTT. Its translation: CASSNQMNTEAFF.

Here the CDR3 reads CASSWYRGGSMNTEAFF. CDR3 bases: TGTGCCAGCAGCTGGTACAGGGGGGGTTCGATGAACACTGAAGCTTTCTTT. The V and J genes are TRBV3-1 (or the pseudogene TRBV3-2) and TRBJ1-1, with TRBD1 identical over 8 bases. The germline gives CDR1 LGHDT, CDR2 YNNKEL (reference sequence). Unmatched junction bases numbered 11, after V lost 5 bases and J lost 0 bases. This CDR3 is 17 amino acids long.